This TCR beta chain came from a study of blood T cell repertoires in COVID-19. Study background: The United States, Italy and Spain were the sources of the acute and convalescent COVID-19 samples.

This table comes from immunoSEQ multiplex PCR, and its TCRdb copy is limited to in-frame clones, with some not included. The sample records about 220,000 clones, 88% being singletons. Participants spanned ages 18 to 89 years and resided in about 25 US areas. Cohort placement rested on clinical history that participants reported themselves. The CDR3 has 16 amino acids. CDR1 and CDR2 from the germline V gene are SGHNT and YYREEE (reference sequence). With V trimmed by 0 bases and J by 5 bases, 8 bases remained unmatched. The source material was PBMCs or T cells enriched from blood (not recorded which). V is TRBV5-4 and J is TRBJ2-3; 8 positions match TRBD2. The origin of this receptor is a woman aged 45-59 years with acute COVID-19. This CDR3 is CASSLGTGGPGDTQYF. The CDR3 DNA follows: TGTGCCAGCAGCTTGGGTACGGGAGGGCCGGGAGATACGCAGTATTTT.